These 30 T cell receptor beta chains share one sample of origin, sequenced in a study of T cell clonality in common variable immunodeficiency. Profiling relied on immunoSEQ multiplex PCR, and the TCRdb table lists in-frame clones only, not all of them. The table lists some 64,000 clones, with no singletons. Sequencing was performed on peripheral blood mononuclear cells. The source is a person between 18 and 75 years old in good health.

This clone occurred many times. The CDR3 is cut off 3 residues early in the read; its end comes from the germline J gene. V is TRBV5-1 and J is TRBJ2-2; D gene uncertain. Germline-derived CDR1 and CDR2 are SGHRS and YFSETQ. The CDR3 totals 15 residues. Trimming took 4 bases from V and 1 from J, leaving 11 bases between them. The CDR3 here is CASSPIRMNTGELFF. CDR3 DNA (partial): TGCGCCAGCAGCCCTATCAGGATGAACACCGGGGAG.

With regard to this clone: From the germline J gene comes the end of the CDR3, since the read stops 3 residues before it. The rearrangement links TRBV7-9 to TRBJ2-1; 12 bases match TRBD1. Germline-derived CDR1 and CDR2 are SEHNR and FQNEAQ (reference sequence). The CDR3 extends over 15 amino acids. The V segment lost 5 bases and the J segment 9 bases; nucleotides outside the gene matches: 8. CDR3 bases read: TGTGCCAGCAGCGAACCCGGGACAGGGGGCGGTGAG. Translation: CASSEPGTGGGE. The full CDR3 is CASSEPGTGGGEQFF.

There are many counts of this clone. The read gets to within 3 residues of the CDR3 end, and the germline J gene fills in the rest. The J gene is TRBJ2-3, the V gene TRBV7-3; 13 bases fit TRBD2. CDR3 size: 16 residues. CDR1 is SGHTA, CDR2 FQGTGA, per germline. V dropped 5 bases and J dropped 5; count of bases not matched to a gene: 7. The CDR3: CASSLTSGRAGDTQYF. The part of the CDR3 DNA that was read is TGTGCCAGCAGCCTCACTAGCGGGAGGGCCGGAGATACG.

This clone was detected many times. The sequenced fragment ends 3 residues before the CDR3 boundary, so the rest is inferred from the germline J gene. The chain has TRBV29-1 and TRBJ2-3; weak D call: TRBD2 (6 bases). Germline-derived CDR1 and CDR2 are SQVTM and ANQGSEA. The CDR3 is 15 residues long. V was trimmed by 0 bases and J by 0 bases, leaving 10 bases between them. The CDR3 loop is CSVEESGTSTDTQYF. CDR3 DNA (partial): TGCAGCGTTGAAGAATCCGGGACTAGCACAGATACG.

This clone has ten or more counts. The CDR3 DNA, read in part, is TGTGCCAGCAGTGTAAACAGCCAAGAGACC. Protein sequence: CASSVNSQET. In full, the CDR3 is CASSVNSQETQYF. J is TRBJ2-5 and V is TRBV2; no clear D gene. The read finishes 3 residues shy of the CDR3 end, and the germline J gene is used to complete it. V was clipped by 4 bases and J by 1 base, with 7 bases between them. The CDR3 is 13 residues long. CDR1 is SNHLY, CDR2 FYNNEI, per germline.

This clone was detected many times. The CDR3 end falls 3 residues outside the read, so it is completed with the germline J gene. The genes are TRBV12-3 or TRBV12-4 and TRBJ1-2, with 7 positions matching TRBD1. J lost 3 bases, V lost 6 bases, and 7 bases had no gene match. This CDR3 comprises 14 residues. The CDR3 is CASSATGSDYGYTF. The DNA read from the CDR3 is TGTGCCAGCAGCGCGACAGGGAGTGACTATGGC.

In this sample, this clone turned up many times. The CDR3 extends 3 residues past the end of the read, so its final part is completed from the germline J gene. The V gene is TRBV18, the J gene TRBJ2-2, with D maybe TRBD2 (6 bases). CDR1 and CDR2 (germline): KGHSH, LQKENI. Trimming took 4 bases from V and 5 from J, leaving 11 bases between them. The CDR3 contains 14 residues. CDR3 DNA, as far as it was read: TGTGCCAGCTCACTAACGCGGGAAACCGGGGAG. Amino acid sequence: CASSLTRETGE. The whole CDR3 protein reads CASSLTRETGELFF.

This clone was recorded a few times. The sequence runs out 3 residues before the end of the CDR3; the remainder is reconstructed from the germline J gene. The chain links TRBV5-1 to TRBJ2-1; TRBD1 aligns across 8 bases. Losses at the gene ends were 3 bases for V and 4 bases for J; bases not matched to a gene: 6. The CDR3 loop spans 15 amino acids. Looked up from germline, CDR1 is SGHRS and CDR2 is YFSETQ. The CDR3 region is CASSWDRLLYNEQFF. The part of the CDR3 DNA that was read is TGCGCCAGCAGCTGGGACAGGCTTCTATACAATGAG.

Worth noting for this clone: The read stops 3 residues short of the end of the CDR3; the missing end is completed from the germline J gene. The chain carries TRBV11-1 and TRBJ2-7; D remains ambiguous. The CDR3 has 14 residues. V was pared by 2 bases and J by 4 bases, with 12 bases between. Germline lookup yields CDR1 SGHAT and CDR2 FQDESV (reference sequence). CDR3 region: CASSLKGSKYEQYF. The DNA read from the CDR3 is TGTGCCAGCAGCTTAAAGGGTAGTAAGTACGAG.

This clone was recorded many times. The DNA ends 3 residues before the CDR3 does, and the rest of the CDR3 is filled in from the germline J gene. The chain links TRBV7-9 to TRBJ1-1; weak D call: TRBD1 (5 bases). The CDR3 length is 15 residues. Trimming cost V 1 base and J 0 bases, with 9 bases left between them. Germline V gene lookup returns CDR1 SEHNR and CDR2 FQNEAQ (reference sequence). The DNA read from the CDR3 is TGTGCCAGCAGCTTAGGGCAGGGTTTGAACACTGAA. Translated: CASSLGQGLNTE. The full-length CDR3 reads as CASSLGQGLNTEAFF. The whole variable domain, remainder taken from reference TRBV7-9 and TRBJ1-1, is DTGVSQNPRHKITKRGQNVTFRCDPISEHNRLYWYRQTLGQGPEFLTYFQNEAQLEKSRLLSDRFSAERPKGSFSTLEIQRTEQGDSAMYLCASSLGQGLNTEAFFGQGTRLTVV.

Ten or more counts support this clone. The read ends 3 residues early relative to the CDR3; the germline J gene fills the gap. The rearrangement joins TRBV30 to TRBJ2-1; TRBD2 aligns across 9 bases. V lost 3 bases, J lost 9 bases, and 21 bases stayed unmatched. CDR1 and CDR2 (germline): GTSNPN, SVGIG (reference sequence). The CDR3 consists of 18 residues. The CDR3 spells CAWRQPGLATRWSGEQFF. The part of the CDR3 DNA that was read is TGTGCCTGGAGGCAACCGGGACTAGCAACAAGATGGAGTGGTGAG.

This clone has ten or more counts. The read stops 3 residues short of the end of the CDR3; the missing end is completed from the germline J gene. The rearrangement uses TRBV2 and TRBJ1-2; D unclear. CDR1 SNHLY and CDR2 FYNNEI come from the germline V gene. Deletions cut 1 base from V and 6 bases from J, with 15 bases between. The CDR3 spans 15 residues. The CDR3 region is CASSEGFPGTNGYTF. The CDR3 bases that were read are TGTGCCAGCAGTGAAGGGTTCCCAGGAACGAATGGC.

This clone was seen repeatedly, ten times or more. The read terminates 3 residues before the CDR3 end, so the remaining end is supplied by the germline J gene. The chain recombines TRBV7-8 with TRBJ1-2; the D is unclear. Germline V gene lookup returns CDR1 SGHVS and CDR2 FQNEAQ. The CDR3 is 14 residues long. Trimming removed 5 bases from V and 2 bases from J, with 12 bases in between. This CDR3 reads CASSPGGINYGYTF. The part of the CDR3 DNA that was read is TGTGCCAGCAGCCCGGGCGGGATCAACTATGGC.

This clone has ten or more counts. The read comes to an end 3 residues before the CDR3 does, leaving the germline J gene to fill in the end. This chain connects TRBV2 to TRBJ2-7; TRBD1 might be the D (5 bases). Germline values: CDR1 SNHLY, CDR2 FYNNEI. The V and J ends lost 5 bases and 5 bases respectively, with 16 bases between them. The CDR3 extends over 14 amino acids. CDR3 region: CASSFQGPRDEQYF. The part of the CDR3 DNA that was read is TGTGCCAGCAGTTTCCAGGGCCCTCGCGACGAG.

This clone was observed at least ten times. The CDR3 sequence: CASSQGQGRSEQFF. CDR3 DNA (partial): TGTGCCAGCAGCCAGGGACAGGGGAGGAGTGAG. The chain carries TRBV5-4 and TRBJ2-1; 10 bases agree with TRBD1. The observed sequence ends 3 residues before the CDR3 terminus, with the missing tail filled in from the germline J gene. V trimming: 4 bases; J trimming: 9 bases; junction bases outside the gene matches: 7. This CDR3 has 14 amino acids. The germline gives CDR1 SGHNT, CDR2 YYREEE (reference sequence).

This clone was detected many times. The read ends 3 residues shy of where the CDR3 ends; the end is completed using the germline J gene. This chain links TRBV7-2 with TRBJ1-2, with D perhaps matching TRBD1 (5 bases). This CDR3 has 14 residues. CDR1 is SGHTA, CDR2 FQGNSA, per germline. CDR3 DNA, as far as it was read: TGTGCCAGCAGCTTAGATTGGGGCGGTGGGGGC. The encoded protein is CASSLDWGGGG. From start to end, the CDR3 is CASSLDWGGGGYTF.

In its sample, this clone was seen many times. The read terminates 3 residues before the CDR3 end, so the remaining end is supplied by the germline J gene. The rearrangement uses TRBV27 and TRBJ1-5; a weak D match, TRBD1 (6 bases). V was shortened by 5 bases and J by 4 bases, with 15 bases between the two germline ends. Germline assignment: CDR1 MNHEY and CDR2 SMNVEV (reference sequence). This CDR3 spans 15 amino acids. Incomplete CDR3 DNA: TGTGCCAGCAGTCCCCAGGGGCTGGTTAATCAGCCC. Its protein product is CASSPQGLVNQP. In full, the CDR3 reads CASSPQGLVNQPQHF.

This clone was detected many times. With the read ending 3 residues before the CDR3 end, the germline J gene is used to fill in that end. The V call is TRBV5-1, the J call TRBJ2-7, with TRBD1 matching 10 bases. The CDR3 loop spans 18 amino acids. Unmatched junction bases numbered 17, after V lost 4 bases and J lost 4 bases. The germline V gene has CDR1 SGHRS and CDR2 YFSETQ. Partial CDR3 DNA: TGCGCCAGCAGCCGGGGGGGCTCCATCGGGACAGGGGTATACGAG. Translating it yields CASSRGGSIGTGVYE. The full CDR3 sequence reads CASSRGGSIGTGVYEQYF.

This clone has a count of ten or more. CDR3 amino acids: CASSYRTVGNEKLFF. Incomplete CDR3 DNA: TGTGCCAGCAGCTATCGGACAGTTGGAAATGAAAAA. J is TRBJ1-4 and V is TRBV13, with D possibly matching TRBD1 (6 bases). The sequenced fragment ends 3 residues before the CDR3 boundary, so the rest is inferred from the germline J gene. Trimming removed 4 bases from V and 5 bases from J, with 14 bases in between. From germline, CDR1 is PRHDT and CDR2 FYEKMQ (reference sequence). The CDR3 covers 15 residues.

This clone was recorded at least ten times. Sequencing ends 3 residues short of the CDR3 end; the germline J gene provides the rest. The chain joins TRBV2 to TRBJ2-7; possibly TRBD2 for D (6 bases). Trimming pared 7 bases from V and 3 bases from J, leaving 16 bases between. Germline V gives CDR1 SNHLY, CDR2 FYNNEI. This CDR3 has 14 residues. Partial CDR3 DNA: TGTGCCAGCATCTTCAGCGGGTCGGGCTACGAG. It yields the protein CASIFSGSGYE. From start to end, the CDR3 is CASIFSGSGYEQYF.

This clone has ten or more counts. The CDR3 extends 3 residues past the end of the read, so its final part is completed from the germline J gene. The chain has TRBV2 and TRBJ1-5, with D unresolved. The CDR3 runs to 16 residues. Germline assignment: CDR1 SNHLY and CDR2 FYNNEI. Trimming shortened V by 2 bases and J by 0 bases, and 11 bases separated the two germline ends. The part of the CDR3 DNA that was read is TGTGCCAGCAGTGAAAGTATGGCAAATAGCAATCAGCCC. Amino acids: CASSESMANSNQP. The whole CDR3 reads CASSESMANSNQPQHF.

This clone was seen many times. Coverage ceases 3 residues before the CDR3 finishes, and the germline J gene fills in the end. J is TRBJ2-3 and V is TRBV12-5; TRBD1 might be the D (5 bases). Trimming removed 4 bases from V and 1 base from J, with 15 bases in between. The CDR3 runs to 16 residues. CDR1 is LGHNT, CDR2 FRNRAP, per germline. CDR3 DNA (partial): TGTGCTAGTGGTTCCCCTTACAGGTATGGCACAGATACG. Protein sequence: CASGSPYRYGTDT. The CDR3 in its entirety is CASGSPYRYGTDTQYF.

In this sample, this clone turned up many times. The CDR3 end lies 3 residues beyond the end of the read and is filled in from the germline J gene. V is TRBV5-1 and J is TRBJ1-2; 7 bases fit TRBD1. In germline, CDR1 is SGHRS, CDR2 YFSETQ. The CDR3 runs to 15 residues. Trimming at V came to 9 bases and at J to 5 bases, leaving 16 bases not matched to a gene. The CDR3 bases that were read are TGCGCCACAACCCTCGGCGGAGGGGGCGATTATGGC. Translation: CATTLGGGGDYG. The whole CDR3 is CATTLGGGGDYGYTF.

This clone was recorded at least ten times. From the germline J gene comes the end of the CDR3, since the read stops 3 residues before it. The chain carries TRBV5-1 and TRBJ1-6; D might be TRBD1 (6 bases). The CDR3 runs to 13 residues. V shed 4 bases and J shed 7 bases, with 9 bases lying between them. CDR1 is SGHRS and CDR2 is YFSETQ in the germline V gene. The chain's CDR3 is CASSPDRNSPLHF. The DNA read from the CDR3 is TGCGCCAGCAGCCCCGACAGGAATTCACCC.

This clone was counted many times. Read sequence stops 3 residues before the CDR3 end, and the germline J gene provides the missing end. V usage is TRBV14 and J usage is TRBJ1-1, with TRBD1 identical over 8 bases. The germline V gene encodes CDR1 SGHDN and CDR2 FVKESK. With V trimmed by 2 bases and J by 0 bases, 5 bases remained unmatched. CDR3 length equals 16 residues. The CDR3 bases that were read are TGTGCCAGCAGCCAATCCAGGGGGCTTATGAACACTGAA. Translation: CASSQSRGLMNTE. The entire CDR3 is CASSQSRGLMNTEAFF.

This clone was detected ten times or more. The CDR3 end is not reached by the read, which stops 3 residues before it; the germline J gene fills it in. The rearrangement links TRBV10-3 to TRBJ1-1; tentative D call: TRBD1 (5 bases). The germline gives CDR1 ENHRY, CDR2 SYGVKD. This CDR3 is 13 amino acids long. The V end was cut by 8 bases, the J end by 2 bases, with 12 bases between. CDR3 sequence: CAIALQANTEAFF. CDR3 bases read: TGTGCCATCGCATTACAGGCTAACACTGAA.

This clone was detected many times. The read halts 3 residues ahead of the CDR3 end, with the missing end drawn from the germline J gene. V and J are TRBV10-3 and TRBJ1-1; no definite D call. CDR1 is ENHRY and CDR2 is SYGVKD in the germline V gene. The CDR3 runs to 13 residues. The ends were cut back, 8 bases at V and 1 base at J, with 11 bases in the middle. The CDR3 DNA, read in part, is TGTGCCATCCGCCCACAGCCGAACACTGAA. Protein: CAIRPQPNTE. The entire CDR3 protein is CAIRPQPNTEAFF.

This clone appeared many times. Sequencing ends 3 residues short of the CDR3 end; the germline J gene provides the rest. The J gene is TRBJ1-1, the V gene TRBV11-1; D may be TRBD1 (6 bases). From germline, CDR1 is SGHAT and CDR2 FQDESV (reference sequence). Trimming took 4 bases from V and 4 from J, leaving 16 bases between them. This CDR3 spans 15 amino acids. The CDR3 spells CASSSPIMGATEAFF. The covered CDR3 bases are TGTGCCAGCAGCTCGCCGATTATGGGGGCCACTGAA.

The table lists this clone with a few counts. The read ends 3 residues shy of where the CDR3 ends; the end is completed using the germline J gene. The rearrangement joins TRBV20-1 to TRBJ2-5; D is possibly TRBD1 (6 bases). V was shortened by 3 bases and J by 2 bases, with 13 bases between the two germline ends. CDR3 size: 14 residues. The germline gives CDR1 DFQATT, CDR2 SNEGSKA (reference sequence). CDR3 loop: CSASTGSEQETQYF. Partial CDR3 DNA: TGCAGTGCTAGTACAGGGTCGGAGCAAGAGACC.

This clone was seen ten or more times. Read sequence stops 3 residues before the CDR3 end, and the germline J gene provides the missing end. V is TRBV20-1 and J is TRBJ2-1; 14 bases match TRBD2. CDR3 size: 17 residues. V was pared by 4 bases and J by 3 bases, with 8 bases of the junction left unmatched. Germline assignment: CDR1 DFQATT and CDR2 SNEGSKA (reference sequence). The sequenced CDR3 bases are TGCAGTGCTATGGGACTAGCGGGAGCGATATACTACAATGAG. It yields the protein CSAMGLAGAIYYNE. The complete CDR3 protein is CSAMGLAGAIYYNEQFF.